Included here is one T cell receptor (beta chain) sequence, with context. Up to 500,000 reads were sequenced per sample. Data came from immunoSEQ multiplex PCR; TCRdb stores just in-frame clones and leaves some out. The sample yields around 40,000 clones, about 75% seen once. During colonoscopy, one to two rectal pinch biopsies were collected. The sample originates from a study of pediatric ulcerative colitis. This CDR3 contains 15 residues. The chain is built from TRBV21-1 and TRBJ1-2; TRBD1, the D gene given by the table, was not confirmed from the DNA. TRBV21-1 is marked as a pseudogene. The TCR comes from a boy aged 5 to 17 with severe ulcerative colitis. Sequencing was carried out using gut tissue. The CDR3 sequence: CASSNDRGFNYGYTF. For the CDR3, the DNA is TGTGCCAGCAGCAACGACAGGGGGTTTAACTATGGCTACACCTTC.